Below, 12 T cell receptor beta chains from the same sample are listed, as sequenced in a study of PD-1 blockade in classical Hodgkin lymphoma. Produced via immunoSEQ multiplex PCR; TCRdb's table is partial and in-frame only. The profile shows under 80,000 clones, 93% of them singletons. The time point denotes: newly diagnosed, previously untreated cHL patient sample. Source material: peripheral blood mononuclear cells (PBMCs). These receptors all stem from a human donor with classical Hodgkin lymphoma.

The chain links TRBV6-5 to TRBJ2-6; no reliable D call. Germline CDR1 MNHEY, CDR2 SVGAGI. V shed 6 bases and J shed 2 bases, with 8 bases lying between them. This CDR3 has 14 amino acids. The CDR3, as DNA: TGTGCCAGCAGAACAAGGACTGGGGCCAACGTCCTGACTTTC. It specifies CASRTRTGANVLTF.

This clone was recorded only once. This rearrangement joins TRBV11-3 to TRBJ2-1; D is undetermined. This CDR3 region has 13 residues. Per germline, CDR1 SGHNT and CDR2 YENEEA. Trimming removed 6 bases from V and 7 bases from J, with 13 bases in between. CDR3 sequence (DNA): TGTGCCAGCAGTTCGATTATTGGGAATGAGCAGTTCTTC. This sequence encodes CASSSIIGNEQFF.

This clone has a single count. The chain has TRBV9 and TRBJ2-3; a possible D gene is TRBD1 (6 bases). V was shortened by 4 bases and J by 5 bases, with 11 bases between the two germline ends. CDR3 length: 13 amino acids. Germline V gene data show CDR1 as SGDLS and CDR2 as YYNGEE. CDR3 region: CASSWTDGDTQYF. The CDR3 DNA sequence: TGTGCCAGCAGCTGGACAGATGGAGATACGCAGTATTTT.

The chain is built from TRBV11-2 and TRBJ2-5; D is unresolved. The CDR3 is 12 residues long. Trimming cost V 4 bases and J 1 base, with 4 bases left between them. CDR1 SGHAT and CDR2 FQNNGV come from the germline V gene. The CDR3 region has the DNA TGTGCCAGCAGCTCGATCCAAGAGACCCAGTACTTC. It specifies CASSSIQETQYF.

The rearrangement uses TRBV10-3 and TRBJ2-2; weak D call: TRBD2 (5 bases). CDR1 is ENHRY and CDR2 is SYGVKD in the germline V gene. The CDR3 runs to 12 residues. V shed 5 bases and J shed 6 bases, with 7 bases lying between them. The CDR3 loop reads CAISTRAGELFF. DNA of the CDR3: TGTGCCATCAGTACTAGGGCCGGGGAGCTGTTTTTT.

This clone was observed once. This chain connects TRBV6-1 to TRBJ1-6, with D perhaps TRBD1 (6 bases). In germline, CDR1 is MNHNS, CDR2 SASEGT. The CDR3 consists of 14 residues. Trimming left V 5 bases short and J 13 bases short, with 18 bases between. The CDR3 DNA sequence: TGTGCCAGCAGTATCAACAGGGAAGGCGGTCCCCTCCACTTT. This codes for CASSINREGGPLHF.

J is TRBJ2-3 and V is TRBV19; D remains unclear. Germline V gene lookup returns CDR1 LNHDA and CDR2 SQIVND (reference sequence). Trimming stripped 1 base from V and 4 bases from J, with 0 bases between. The CDR3 sequence is 11 residues long. The CDR3 DNA is TGTGCCAGTAGTATAGCAGATACGCAGTATTTT. Its protein is CASSIADTQYF.

The V and J genes are TRBV10-3 and TRBJ2-1; 7 bases are a match to TRBD2. Germline values: CDR1 ENHRY, CDR2 SYGVKD. The length of the CDR3 is 13 residues. V trimming: 6 bases; J trimming: 5 bases; junction bases outside the gene matches: 4. The DNA of the CDR3 is TGTGCCATCAGGGGAGGGCCACACAATGAGCAGTTCTTC. Protein sequence: CAIRGGPHNEQFF.

This chain uses TRBV2 with TRBJ1-1, with a tentative D call TRBD1 (5 bases). V lost 7 bases to trimming and J lost 4 bases, with 19 bases between them. The length of the CDR3 is 15 residues. Per germline, CDR1 SNHLY and CDR2 FYNNEI. The CDR3 loop is CASTFWGPRGTEAFF. In DNA, the CDR3 is TGTGCCAGCACCTTTTGGGGCCCCCGGGGCACTGAAGCTTTCTTT.

The CDR3, as DNA: TGTGCCAGCAGCTTAGGAGCGGGGGGGACAGATACGCAGTATTTT. It translates to CASSLGAGGTDTQYF. The rearrangement links TRBV7-6 to TRBJ2-3; 10 nucleotides line up with TRBD2. Trimming took 1 base from V and 3 from J; bases not matched to a gene: 1. Germline V lookup: CDR1 SGHVS, CDR2 FNYEAQ. The length of the CDR3 is 15 residues.

The gene calls are TRBV11-3 and TRBJ2-1; 12 bases align to TRBD2. The junction had 4 bases not matched to a gene; V was cut back by 6 bases and J by 10 bases. Germline CDR1 is SGHNT and CDR2 is YENEEA. The CDR3 runs 13 residues. Here the CDR3 reads CASRPSGGAEQFF. As DNA, the CDR3 is TGTGCCAGCAGACCTAGCGGGGGGGCCGAGCAGTTCTTC. Looking up the rest from reference TRBV11-3 and TRBJ2-1 gives the full variable domain: EAGVVQSPRYKIIEKKQPVAFWCNPISGHNTLYWYLQNLGQGPELLIRYENEEAVDDSQLPKDRFSAERLKGVDSTLKIQPAELGDSAVYLCASRPSGGAEQFFGPGTRLTVL.

This clone was counted a single time. This chain connects TRBV18 to TRBJ2-7, with TRBD1 matching 8 bases. CDR1 KGHSH and CDR2 LQKENI come from the germline V gene. The CDR3 has 16 amino acids. The J segment lost 6 bases and the V segment lost 3 bases, leaving 13 bases of the junction unmatched. Here the CDR3 DNA reads TGTGCCAGCTCACCTATAGACAGGGGCGTGCCAGGCGAGCAGTACTTC. It specifies CASSPIDRGVPGEQYF.